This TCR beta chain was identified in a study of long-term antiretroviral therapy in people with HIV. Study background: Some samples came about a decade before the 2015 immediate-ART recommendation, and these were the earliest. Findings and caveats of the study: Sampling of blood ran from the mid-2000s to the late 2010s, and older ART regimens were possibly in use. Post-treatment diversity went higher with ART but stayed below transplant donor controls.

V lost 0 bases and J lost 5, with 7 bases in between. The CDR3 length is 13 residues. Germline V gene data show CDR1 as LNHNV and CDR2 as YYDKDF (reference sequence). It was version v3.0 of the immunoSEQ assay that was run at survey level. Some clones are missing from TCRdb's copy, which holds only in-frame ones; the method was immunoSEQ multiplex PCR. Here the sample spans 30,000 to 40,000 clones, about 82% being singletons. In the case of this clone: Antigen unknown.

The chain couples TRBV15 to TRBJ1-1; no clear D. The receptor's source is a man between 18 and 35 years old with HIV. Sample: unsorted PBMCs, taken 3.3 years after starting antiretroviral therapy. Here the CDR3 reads CATSREVRTEAFF. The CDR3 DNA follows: TGTGCCACCAGCAGAGAGGTCCGGACTGAAGCTTTCTTT.